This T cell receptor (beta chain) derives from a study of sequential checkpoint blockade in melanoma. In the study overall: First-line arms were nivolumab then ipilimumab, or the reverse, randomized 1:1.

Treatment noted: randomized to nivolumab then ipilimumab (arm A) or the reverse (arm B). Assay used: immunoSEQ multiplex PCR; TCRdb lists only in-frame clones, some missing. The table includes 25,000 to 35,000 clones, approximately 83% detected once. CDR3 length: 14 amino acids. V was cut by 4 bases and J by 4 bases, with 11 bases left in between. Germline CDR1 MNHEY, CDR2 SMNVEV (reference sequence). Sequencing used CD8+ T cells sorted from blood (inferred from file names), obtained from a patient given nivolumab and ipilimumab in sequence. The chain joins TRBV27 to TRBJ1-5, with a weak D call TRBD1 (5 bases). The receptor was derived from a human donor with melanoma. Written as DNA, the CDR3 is TGTGCCAGCAGTTATCAGGGTACGAATCAGCCCCAGCATTTT. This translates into CASSYQGTNQPQHF.